This T cell receptor (beta chain) was identified during a study of blood T cell repertoires in COVID-19 (dated by TCRdb to the early 2020s). The study in broad terms: The collaborator samples originated in the United States, Italy and Spain and spanned the acute and convalescent phases of COVID-19. The material from the prospective study consisted of cDNA or gDNA derived from T cells, B-cell-depleted T cells, or PBMCs. Subjects who had been exposed to COVID-19, were actively infected with it, or had recovered from it provided the deeply sampled blood TCRbeta repertoires that made up the dataset. A freely available public database, intended as a resource for researchers studying the immune response to SARS-CoV-2, is where the repertoires were released. Samples were obtained from the ongoing ImmuneRACE study (first 160 participants) and from about 1,300 subjects provided by 6 global collaborators. Nearly every sample came with metadata listing a de-identified subject ID, COVID-19 status, age in years and sex. Where HLA class I and class II types were available, the types were taken from metadata supplied by the sample provider, not from assay-based typing.

On this clone itself: Its antigen target is currently unknown. No base quality values were provided; no much bigger clone lies one nucleotide off.

The immunoSEQ Assay, a bias-controlled multiplex PCR, was used to amplify TCRbeta CDR3 regions from genomic DNA. In the original analysis: The number of nucleated cells in each sample was estimated from the amplification of reference gene primers within the assay. To quantify the absolute abundance of each unique TCRbeta CDR3 rearrangement, sequence reads were collapsed and filtered. Productive Simpson clonality was computed per sample as the square root of Simpson's diversity index over productive rearrangements. TCRdb mirrors the immuneACCESS table, restricted to in-frame sequences. Some clones are absent from its copies; in checked studies, under half trace to an unresolved V gene, and the reason for the others is unknown. D and trimming were read from the DNA, whereas the V and J calls and clone size are those reported in that table. In this sample the table shows 150,000 to 180,000 clones, roughly four fifths of which occur a single time. The ten top clones hold 25% to 30% of the sample.

The CDR3 measures 15 amino acids from cysteine to phenylalanine. The only DNA kept is the CDR3, 45 bases in frame from the first base. The germline V gene encodes CDR1 LGHDT and CDR2 YNNKEL (reference sequence). Trimming at the junction amounts to 0 bases on V and 11 bases on J, and the germline ends lie 14 bases apart. Whole blood was collected in K2EDTA tubes by collaborating institutions according to the institutions' own protocols. For TCRbeta analysis, collaborator samples were shipped as frozen whole blood, as isolated PBMCs, or as DNA extracted from either sample type. Results and caveats for the whole study, not just this receptor: How much clinical and demographic metadata was included differed by source and by participant, and the metadata was provided uncurated.

The chain joins TRBV3-1 (or the pseudogene TRBV3-2) to TRBJ1-6; the D gene is perhaps TRBD1, from 5 matching bases. The clonotype was recovered from a woman aged 60-75 years with acute or convalescent COVID-19. The sample comprised peripheral blood. The CDR3 region: CASSQDGGGGTPLHF. The nucleotides are TGTGCCAGCAGCCAAGACGGGGGTGGGGGAACACCCCTCCACTTT.